Below are 10 T cell receptor beta chains sequenced from a single sample in a study of OX40 agonist ivuxolimab in advanced cancers. TCRdb's table, derived via immunoSEQ multiplex PCR, lists solely in-frame clones and lacks some. The sample holds under 15,000 clones, 80% seen once. The sample was CD4+ or CD8+ T cells sorted from blood, taken in a trial of the OX40 agonist ivuxolimab. The receptors were gathered from an adult with an advanced solid tumor such as melanoma, head and neck, liver or kidney cancer.

The J gene is TRBJ1-6, the V gene TRBV6-1; a weak D match, TRBD1 (6 bases). The CDR3 is 15 residues long. Germline values: CDR1 MNHNS, CDR2 SASEGT. V was cut by 4 bases and J by 8 bases, with 15 bases left in between. The CDR3 reads CASSGGAVGDSPLHF. CDR3 nucleotide sequence: TGTGCCAGCAGTGGGGGGGCAGTAGGTGATTCACCCCTCCACTTT.

The chain uses TRBV5-5 and TRBJ1-6; D not resolved. The CDR3 loop spans 13 amino acids. V was cut by 5 bases and J by 7 bases, with 10 bases left in between. Looked up from germline, CDR1 is SGHKS and CDR2 is YYEKEE (reference sequence). CDR3 sequence reads: CASRPDGNSPLHF. In nucleotides, the CDR3 is TGTGCCAGCAGGCCCGACGGGAATTCACCCCTCCACTTT.

This clone turned up a few times. This rearrangement joins TRBV7-9 to TRBJ2-1, with D possibly TRBD2 on 5 matching bases. With 1 base removed from V and 3 bases from J, the gap between germline ends came to 16 bases. This CDR3 has 17 amino acids. From germline, CDR1 is SEHNR and CDR2 FQNEAQ (reference sequence). The CDR3 coding sequence is TGTGCCAGCAGCTTAGTGGGTGGACGGGGAGACTACAATGAGCAGTTCTTC. Its translation is CASSLVGGRGDYNEQFF.

The chain couples TRBV27 to TRBJ2-7; 12 nucleotides align to TRBD2. CDR3 size: 16 residues. V dropped 3 bases and J dropped 2; count of bases not matched to a gene: 5. From germline, CDR1 is MNHEY and CDR2 SMNVEV (reference sequence). CDR3 nucleotide sequence: TGTGCCAGCAGTTTCTCTAGCGGGAGGGGGCCCTACGAGCAGTACTTC. Translation gives CASSFSSGRGPYEQYF.

In this sample, this clone turned up a few times. The V call is TRBV6-5, the J call TRBJ2-3; D uncertain. V was clipped by 6 bases and J by 5 bases, with 15 bases between them. Per the germline V gene, CDR1 is MNHEY and CDR2 is SVGAGI. The CDR3 totals 14 residues. CDR3 DNA sequence: TGTGCCAGCAGCCCCACCCTTAAGGGAGATACGCAGTATTTT. It is translated as CASSPTLKGDTQYF.

This clone was counted once. V is TRBV5-5 and J is TRBJ1-1, with TRBD1 matching 9 bases. CDR1 and CDR2 from the germline V gene are SGHKS and YYEKEE (reference sequence). This CDR3 contains 15 residues. Trimming took 0 bases from V and 4 from J; bases not matched to a gene: 4. In DNA, the CDR3 is TGTGCCAGCAGCTTGGTTACAGGGGGCGTCACTGAAGCTTTCTTT. It encodes CASSLVTGGVTEAFF.

This rearrangement joins TRBV7-8 to TRBJ1-4; D not certain. Germline V lookup: CDR1 SGHVS, CDR2 FQNEAQ. The CDR3 is 14 amino acids. V lost 5 bases and J 3 bases, leaving 10 bases between the germline ends. In DNA, the CDR3 is TGTGCCAGCAGCACGACCAGCGCTAATGAAAAACTGTTTTTT. It codes for CASSTTSANEKLFF.

The chain joins TRBV10-3 to TRBJ2-1; weak D call: TRBD2 (6 bases). This CDR3 spans 13 amino acids. Trimming cost V 8 bases and J 5 bases, with 13 bases left between them. CDR1 is ENHRY and CDR2 is SYGVKD in the germline V gene. DNA for the CDR3: TGTGCCATCCGCGGGGCCACCGACAATGAGCAGTTCTTC. This encodes CAIRGATDNEQFF.

This clone was counted only a few times. The chain combines TRBV7-9 with TRBJ1-2; TRBD1 aligns across 12 bases. This CDR3 region has 16 residues. V lost 5 bases, J lost 6 bases, and 10 bases stayed unmatched. CDR1 is SEHNR, CDR2 FQNEAQ, per germline (reference sequence). DNA for the CDR3: TGTGCCAGCAGCGTACCGGGACAGGGGGCCCAAGATGGCTACACCTTC. Encoded protein: CASSVPGQGAQDGYTF.

V and J are TRBV29-1 and TRBJ1-1; 7 bases are shared with TRBD1. CDR3 length equals 18 residues. V was pared by 6 bases and J by 1 base, with 20 bases of the junction left unmatched. Germline values: CDR1 SQVTM, CDR2 ANQGSEA. CDR3 bases: TGCAGCGTGGACCTCACCGAAGGGGGCGCTACCCCGAACACTGAAGCTTTCTTT. Protein: CSVDLTEGGATPNTEAFF. Supplemented by reference TRBV29-1 and TRBJ1-1, the full variable domain reads SAVISQKPSRDICQRGTSLTIQCQVDSQVTMMFWYRQQPGQSLTLIATANQGSEATYESGFVIDKFPISRPNLTFSTLTVSNMSPEDSSIYLCSVDLTEGGATPNTEAFFGQGTRLTVV.